This TCR beta chain was recovered during a study of cytomegalovirus exposure and HLA in healthy donors. Looking at the study overall: Earlier work reported 100 million to 130 million unique TCR beta sequences from 180 million or so T cells. Inside one of the first data releases sat 85 million or so unique TCRs taken from HLA-typed donors. Broader study findings: As a later analysis showed, a missense DCLRE1C variant was linked to trimming of TCR beta V- and J-genes.

The study ran its PCR with 60 Vbeta and 13 Jbeta primers. The assay was immunoSEQ multiplex PCR, and TCRdb's table has in-frame clones only and misses some. The repertoire includes some 200,000 clones, around 80% of them detected once, and around 1.7% sits in the top ten. Germline lookup yields CDR1 SGHNT and CDR2 YYREEE (reference sequence). V lost 0 bases and J lost 5; bases outside the gene matches: 5. The CDR3 spans 16 residues. A note on this clone: Its target is unknown.

Every donor was a healthy person donating bone marrow. The sequenced sample was PBMCs. The rearrangement uses TRBV5-4 and TRBJ2-7, with 13 bases matching TRBD2. The sequence came from a man aged 45-60 years in good health and CMV-seronegative. In DNA, the CDR3 is TGTGCCAGCAGCTTGGCCCGGACTAGCGGGAGACACGAGCAGTACTTC. This sequence encodes CASSLARTSGRHEQYF.